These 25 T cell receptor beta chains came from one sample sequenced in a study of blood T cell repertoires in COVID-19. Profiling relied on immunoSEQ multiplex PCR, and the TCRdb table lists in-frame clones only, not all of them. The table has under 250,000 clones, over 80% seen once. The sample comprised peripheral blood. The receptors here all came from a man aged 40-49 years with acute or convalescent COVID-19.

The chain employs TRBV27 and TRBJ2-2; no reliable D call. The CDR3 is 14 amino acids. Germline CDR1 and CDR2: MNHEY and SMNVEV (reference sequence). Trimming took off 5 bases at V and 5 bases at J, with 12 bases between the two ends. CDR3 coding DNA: TGTGCCAGCAGTCACCTGCAGCGAACCGGGGAGCTGTTTTTT. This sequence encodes CASSHLQRTGELFF.

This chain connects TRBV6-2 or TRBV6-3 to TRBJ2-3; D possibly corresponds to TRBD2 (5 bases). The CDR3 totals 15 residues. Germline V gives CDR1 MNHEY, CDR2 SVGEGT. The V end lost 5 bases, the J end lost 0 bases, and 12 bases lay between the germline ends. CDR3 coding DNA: TGTGCCAGCAGTCGTTTAGCGTCTAGCACAGATACGCAGTATTTT. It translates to CASSRLASSTDTQYF.

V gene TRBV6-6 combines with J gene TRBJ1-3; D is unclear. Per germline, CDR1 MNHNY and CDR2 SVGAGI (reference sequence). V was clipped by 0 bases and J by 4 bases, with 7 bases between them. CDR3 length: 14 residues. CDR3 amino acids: CASSYSTVGNTIYF. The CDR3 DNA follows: TGTGCCAGCAGTTACTCAACAGTGGGAAACACCATATATTTT.

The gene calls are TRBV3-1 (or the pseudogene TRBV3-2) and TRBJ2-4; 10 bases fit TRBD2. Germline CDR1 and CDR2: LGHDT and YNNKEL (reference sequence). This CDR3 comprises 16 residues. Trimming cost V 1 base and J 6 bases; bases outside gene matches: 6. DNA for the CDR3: TGTGCCAGCAGCCAAGTAAGAGCTAGCGGGGGAAACATTCAGTACTTC. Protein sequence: CASSQVRASGGNIQYF.

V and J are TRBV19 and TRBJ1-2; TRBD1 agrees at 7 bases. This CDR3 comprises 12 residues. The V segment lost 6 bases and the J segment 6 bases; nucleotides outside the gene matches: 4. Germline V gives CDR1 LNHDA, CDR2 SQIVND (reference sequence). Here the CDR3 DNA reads TGTGCCAGTAGGGGACAGTCTGATGGCTACACCTTC. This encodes CASRGQSDGYTF.

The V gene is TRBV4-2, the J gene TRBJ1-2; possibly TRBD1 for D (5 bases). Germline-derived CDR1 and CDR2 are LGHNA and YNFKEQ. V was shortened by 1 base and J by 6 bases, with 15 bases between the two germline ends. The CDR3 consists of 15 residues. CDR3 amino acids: CASSQVQGTSDGYTF. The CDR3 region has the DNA TGTGCCAGCAGCCAAGTTCAGGGCACCTCAGATGGCTACACCTTC.

CDR3 nucleotide sequence: TGTGCCAGCATTCTCCAAGGACAGGGGGCAGAGCAGTTCTTC. Protein sequence: CASILQGQGAEQFF. This sequence joins TRBV6-5 and TRBJ2-1; 11 nucleotides line up with TRBD1. The CDR3 spans 14 residues. Trimming at V came to 7 bases and at J to 10 bases, leaving 9 bases not matched to a gene. Germline-derived CDR1 and CDR2 are MNHEY and SVGAGI.

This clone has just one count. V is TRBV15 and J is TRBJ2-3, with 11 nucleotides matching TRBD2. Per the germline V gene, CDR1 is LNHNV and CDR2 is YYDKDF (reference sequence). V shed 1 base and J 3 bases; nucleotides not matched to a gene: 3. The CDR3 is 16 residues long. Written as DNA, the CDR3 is TGTGCCACCAGCAGAGCCCTAGCGGGAGGTACAGATACGCAGTATTTT. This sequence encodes CATSRALAGGTDTQYF.

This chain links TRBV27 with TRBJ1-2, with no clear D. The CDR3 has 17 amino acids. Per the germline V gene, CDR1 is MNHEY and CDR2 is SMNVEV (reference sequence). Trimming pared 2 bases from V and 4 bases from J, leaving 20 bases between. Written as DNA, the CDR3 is TGTGCCAGCAGTTTAAAGCCCCCTCACGCGGGGAGCTATGGCTACACCTTC. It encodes CASSLKPPHAGSYGYTF.

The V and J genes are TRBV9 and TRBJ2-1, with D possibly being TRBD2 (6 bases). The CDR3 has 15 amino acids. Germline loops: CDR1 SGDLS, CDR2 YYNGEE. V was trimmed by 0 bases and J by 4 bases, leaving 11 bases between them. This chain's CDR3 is CASSVAGLIYNEQFF. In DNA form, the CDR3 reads TGTGCCAGCAGCGTAGCGGGACTTATATACAATGAGCAGTTCTTC.

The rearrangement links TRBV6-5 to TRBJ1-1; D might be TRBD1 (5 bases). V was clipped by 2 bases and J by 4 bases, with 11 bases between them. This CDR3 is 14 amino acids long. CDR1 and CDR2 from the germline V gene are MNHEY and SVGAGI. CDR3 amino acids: CASSYLTVGTEAFF. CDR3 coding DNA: TGTGCCAGCAGTTACCTGACAGTGGGCACTGAAGCTTTCTTT.

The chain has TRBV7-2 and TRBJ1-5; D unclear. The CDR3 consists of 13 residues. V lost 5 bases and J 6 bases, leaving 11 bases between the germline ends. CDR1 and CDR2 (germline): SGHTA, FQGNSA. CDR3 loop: CASSTERSQPQHF. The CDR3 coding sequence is TGTGCCAGCAGCACTGAACGGTCTCAGCCCCAGCATTTT.

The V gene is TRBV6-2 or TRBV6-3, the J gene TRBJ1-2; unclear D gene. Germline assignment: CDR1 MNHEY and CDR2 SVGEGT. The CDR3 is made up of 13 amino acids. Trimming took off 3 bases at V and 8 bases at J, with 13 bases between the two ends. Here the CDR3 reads CASSYEEGLGYTF. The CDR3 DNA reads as TGTGCCAGCAGTTATGAGGAGGGTCTAGGCTACACCTTC.

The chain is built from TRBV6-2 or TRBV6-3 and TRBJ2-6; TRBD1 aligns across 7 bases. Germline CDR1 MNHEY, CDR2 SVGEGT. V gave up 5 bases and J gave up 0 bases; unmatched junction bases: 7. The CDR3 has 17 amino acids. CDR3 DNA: TGTGCCAGCAGTAAAGACAGGGCCACCTCTGGGGCCAACGTCCTGACTTTC. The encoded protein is CASSKDRATSGANVLTF.

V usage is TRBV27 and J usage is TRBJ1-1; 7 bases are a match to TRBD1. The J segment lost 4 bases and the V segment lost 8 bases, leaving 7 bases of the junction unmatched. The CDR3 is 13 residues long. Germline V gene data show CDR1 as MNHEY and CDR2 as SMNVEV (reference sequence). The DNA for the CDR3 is TGTGCCAGCGGACGACAGGGAGTCACTGAAGCTTTCTTT. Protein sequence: CASGRQGVTEAFF.

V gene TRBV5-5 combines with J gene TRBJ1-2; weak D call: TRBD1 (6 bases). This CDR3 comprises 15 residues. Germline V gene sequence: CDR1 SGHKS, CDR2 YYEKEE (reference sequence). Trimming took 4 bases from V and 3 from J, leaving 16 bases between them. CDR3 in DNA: TGTGCCAGCAGCCTGACAGGCATCGGAGACTATGGCTACACCTTC. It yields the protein CASSLTGIGDYGYTF.

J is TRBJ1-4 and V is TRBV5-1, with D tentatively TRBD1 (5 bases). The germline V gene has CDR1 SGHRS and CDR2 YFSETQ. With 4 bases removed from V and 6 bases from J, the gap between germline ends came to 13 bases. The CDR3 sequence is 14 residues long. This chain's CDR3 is CASSTGTGDEKLFF. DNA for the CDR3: TGCGCCAGCAGCACTGGGACGGGAGATGAAAAACTGTTTTTT.

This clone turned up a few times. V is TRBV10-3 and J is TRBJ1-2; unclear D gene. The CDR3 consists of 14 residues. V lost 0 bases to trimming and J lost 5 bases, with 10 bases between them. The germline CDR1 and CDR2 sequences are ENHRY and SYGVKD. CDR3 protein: CAISESAGEYGYTF. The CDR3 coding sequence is TGTGCCATCAGTGAGTCGGCAGGTGAATATGGCTACACCTTC.

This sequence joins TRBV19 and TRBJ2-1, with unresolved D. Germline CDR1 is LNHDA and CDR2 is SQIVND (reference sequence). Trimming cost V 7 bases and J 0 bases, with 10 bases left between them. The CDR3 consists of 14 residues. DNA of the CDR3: TGTGCCAGTATCGGCGGCGTCTCCTACAATGAGCAGTTCTTC. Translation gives CASIGGVSYNEQFF.

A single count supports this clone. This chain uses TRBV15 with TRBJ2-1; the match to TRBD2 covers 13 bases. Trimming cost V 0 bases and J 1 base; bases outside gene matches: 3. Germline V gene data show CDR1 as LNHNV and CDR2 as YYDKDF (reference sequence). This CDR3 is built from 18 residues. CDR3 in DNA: TGTGCCACCAGCAGAGATTCGGGACTAGCGGGATCCTACAATGAGCAGTTCTTC. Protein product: CATSRDSGLAGSYNEQFF.

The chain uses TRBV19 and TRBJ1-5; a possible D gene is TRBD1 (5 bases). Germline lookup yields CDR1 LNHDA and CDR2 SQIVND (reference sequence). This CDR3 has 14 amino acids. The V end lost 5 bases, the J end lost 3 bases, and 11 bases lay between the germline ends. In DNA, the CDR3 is TGTGCCAGTAGTTCCGACAGATTCAATCAGCCCCAGCATTTT. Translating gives CASSSDRFNQPQHF.

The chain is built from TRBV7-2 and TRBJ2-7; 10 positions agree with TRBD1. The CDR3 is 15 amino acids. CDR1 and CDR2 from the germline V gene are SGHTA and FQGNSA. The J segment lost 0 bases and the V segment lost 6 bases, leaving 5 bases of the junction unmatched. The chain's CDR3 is CASRPGTGDSYEQYF. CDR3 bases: TGTGCCAGCAGACCAGGGACAGGGGACTCCTACGAGCAGTACTTC.

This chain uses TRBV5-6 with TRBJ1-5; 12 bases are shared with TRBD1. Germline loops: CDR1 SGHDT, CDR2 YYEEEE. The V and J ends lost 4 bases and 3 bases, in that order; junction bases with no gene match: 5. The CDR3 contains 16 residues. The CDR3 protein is CASSAGTGGNNQPQHF. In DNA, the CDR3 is TGTGCCAGCAGCGCCGGGACAGGGGGCAACAATCAGCCCCAGCATTTT.

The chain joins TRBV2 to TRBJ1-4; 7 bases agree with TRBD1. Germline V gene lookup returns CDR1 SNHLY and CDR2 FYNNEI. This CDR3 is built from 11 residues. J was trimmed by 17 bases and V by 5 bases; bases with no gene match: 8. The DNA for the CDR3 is TGTGCCAGCAGTTTGGGGGACAGCTTATTTTTT. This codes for CASSLGDSLFF.

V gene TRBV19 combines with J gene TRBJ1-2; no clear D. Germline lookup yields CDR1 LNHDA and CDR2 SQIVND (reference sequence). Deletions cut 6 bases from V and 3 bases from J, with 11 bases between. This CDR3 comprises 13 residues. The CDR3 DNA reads TGTGCCAGTAGACCTACAGAATACTATGGCTACACCTTC. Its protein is CASRPTEYYGYTF.